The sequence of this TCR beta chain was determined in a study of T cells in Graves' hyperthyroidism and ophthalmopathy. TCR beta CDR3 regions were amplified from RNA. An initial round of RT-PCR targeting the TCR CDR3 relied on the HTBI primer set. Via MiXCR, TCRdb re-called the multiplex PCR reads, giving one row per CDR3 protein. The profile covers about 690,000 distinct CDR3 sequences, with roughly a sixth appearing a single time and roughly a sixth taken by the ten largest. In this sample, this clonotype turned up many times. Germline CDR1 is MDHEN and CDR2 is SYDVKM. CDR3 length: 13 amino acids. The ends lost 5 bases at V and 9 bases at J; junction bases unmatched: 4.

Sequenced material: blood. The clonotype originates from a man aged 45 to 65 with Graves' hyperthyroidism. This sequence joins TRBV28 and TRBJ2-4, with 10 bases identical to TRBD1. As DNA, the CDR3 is TGTGCCAGCAGTGGACAGGGGGTCACCATTCAGTACTTC. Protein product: CASSGQGVTIQYF.